This entry concerns a single TCR beta chain. The specificity of this receptor is unknown. This same CDR3 is encoded by further DNA sequences in the sample. Library method: the immunoSEQ multiplex PCR assay. A mixture of 60 forward primers for TCR Vbeta segments and 13 reverse primers for TCR Jbeta segments was used in the multiplex PCR. Amplification of the CDR3 region of rearranged TCR beta genes was performed with a multiplex PCR assay on genomic DNA. The Illumina HiSeq System was used to sequence the amplified TCR beta libraries as 87-base-pair reads. As for the original processing: A later analysis counted about 82 million unique TCR beta chains across the 640 or so repertoires, and some 11 million of these chains were shared by at least two donors. Raw reads were error-corrected and collapsed into unique sequences by a nearest-neighbor algorithm in which closely related sequences were merged to remove PCR and sequencing errors. V, D and J gene segments were assigned by aligning CDR3 sequences to IMGT reference sequences. For a sequence to be retained, a match of at least six nucleotides was required to both a V gene segment and a J gene segment. Rearrangements were called productive when the CDR3 lacked stop codons and stayed in frame with V and J; all others were non-productive. Following IMGT convention, CDR3 was defined as the stretch from the second conserved V-encoded cysteine to the conserved J-encoded phenylalanine. In an earlier analysis of more than 550 of the donors, sequences lacking an unambiguous match to a single V gene segment were excluded. In an earlier analysis of approximately 590 of the donors, V segments were called functional above 56.7% productive rearrangements and were called segregating when the between-donor standard deviation exceeded 5%. A statistical classification framework was built to diagnose cytomegalovirus status from the catalog of TCR beta chain sequences. V and J gene assignment, in a later analysis, came from comparing TCR nucleotide sequences with IMGT/GENE-DB human TR gene sequences. A later analysis assigned CDR3 sequences and most-parsimonious VDJ recombination scenarios with the TCRdist pipeline. In a later analysis, each TCR beta chain was defined by its CDR3 amino acid sequence together with its V-gene family, and reads lacking a unique V-gene family were excluded. A later analysis removed 500 to 650 highly shared, low-generation-probability nucleotide sequences to deal with suspected cross-contamination and a sequencing artifact. In a later analysis, a clonal expansion index for each public chain was calculated from normalized within-repertoire ranks of inferred template counts. A later analysis computed generation probabilities with a VDJ recombination model fitted to out-of-frame rearrangements, and checked the results against IGoR. In a later analysis, TCR-TCR, TCR-HLA and TCR-CMV co-occurrence was scored with hypergeometric tests, and a repertoire-size bias correction was applied to TCR pairs. To estimate false discovery rates, a later analysis permuted the HLA or CMV assignments 20 times. In a later analysis, co-occurring TCRs were grouped with DBSCAN, and TCRdist sequence similarity was added when clustering was performed within HLA-allele-positive subsets. Repertoires with fewer than 30,000 or more than 120,000 public chains, plus five repertoires with anomalous nucleotide sharing, were excluded from co-occurrence clustering. The clones in this table, taken by TCRdb from immuneACCESS, are in-frame only. Not every clone is retained; where verified, under half of the shortfall comes from an unresolved V gene, and the cause of the rest is unknown. V and J calls and clone size follow that table, whereas D and trimming were derived from the DNA. The sample table includes about 37,000 clones. The top ten clones comprise more than 4.5% of the sample.

In total, roughly 670 healthy bone marrow donors made up the cohort. Cohort members were all nominally healthy when sampled, although unrecorded immune exposures were likely present. Of the 650 to 750 cohort members, around 290 had positive CMV serostatus and approximately 400 had negative CMV serostatus, and CMV serostatus was not recorded for the donor. A peripheral blood sample was collected from each donor, and TCR beta sequencing was performed on peripheral blood mononuclear cells. The Qiagen DNeasy Blood Extraction Kit was used to extract genomic DNA from the blood cell samples. The record originates from a study of cytomegalovirus exposure and HLA in healthy donors (dated 2017 in TCRdb). Notes on the research overall: An earlier analysis of several hundred of the donors reported about 260 Gb of sequence data and some 110 million unique TCR beta sequences obtained from around 170 million T cells. Alongside the repertoire data, information on donor age, sex, ethnicity and CMV serostatus was compiled. Along with the approximately 670-subject first cohort, a separate validation cohort of over 90 different subjects was used. An early release that covered 640 HLA-typed donors contained approximately 320 gigabases of sequencing data and 80 million or so unique TCR sequences. Using immunosequencing, the study profiled T cell repertoires from about 650 subjects and related those repertoires to cytomegalovirus serostatus. A handful of DR-DQ haplotypes were treated as single units for association and clustering because of strong linkage in the cohort. Both class I and class II loci were covered by HLA typing, at four-digit resolution. Among 350 to 400 genotyped donors of the cohort, an average of approximately 230,000 unique TCR beta nucleotide sequences were sequenced per donor, roughly a sixth of them non-productive. Every repertoire in the discovery cohort had been generated on one and the same sequencing platform. To decide whether each TCR beta V gene segment behaved as functional or pseudogenic, an earlier analysis of nearly 600 of the donors relied on high-throughput TCR beta sequencing. A later analysis re-examined previously published TCR beta repertoires from 600 to 700 donors and added high-resolution HLA genotyping to investigate patterns of TCR occurrence. Of the roughly 410 genotyped donors, 65% to 90% were placed in the genetic ancestry cluster associated with self-reported Caucasian donors. The study was designed to test whether signatures of past pathogen exposure could be identified by cataloging public T cell receptors. The number of typed donors differed by locus: about 620-630 for A, B, C, DRB1 and DQB1; 500 to 550 for DQA1; approximately 600 for DPA1; and roughly 450 for DPB1. In a later genetic analysis, genome-wide SNP genotypes for 398 of the 666 donors were used, and that subset was treated as a discovery cohort. To predict cytomegalovirus infection status, the study brought together high-throughput TCR immunosequencing, statistical association of individual TCRs with disease status, and machine learning. Rather than using new phenotypic data, the later analysis identified candidate immune exposures from TCR beta sequences and from how often those sequences occurred across donors. The investigation overall reported the following: An association between a missense DCLRE1C variant and V-gene and J-gene trimming of TCR beta chains was found in a later genetic analysis and replicated in an independent cohort. Roughly uniform sequencing depth across donors was assumed in presence/absence analyses, although this assumption may not hold. The classifier was reported to diagnose cytomegalovirus status with high specificity and sensitivity in both the original cohort and the validation cohort. Linkage disequilibrium might explain the correlated functional status among segregating V segments, but an unknown experimental factor could not be ruled out. HLA typing was unavailable for some donors at each locus, so association tests used only the typed subset. A further reported finding was that TCR beta sequences accurately predicted the HLA-A and HLA-B alleles for most subjects in the first cohort. This cohort had only TCR beta chains sequenced, and the lack of alpha or paired-chain data limited which features could be detected. Assigning TCR associations to individual alleles was difficult when HLA alleles, especially DR and DQ, strongly co-occurred. In vitro tests confirmed that a few of the cytomegalovirus-associated TCR beta chains recognize cytomegalovirus antigens. At a false discovery rate of 0.05, a later analysis linked approximately 18,000 TCR beta sequences to specific HLA alleles. Compared with equally common non-associated chains, HLA-associated TCR beta chains in a later analysis were more clonally expanded and had lower generation probabilities. A later genetic analysis reported fewer N-insertions in productive TCRs among donors in an Asian-associated ancestry cluster than the roughly 620-donor mean. The authors suggested that the approach could potentially be generalized to other disease states and immunological phenotypes. In a later analysis, TCR association rates were found to vary across HLA loci, with the most associated TCRs seen for DRB1 alleles and the fewest for HLA-C alleles. A cluster of highly shared sequence variants was judged likely to be a technical artifact of the sequencing pipeline. The 87-base-pair reads could not distinguish some IMGT-functional V segments, including TRBV6-2 and TRBV6-3, so those segments were excluded. A total of 150 or so TCR beta chains were listed by the study as associated with cytomegalovirus. Broadly in line with IMGT annotations, most TCR beta V segments showed up in productive rearrangements about 90% or about 30% of the time in an earlier analysis of 587 of the donors. While some public TCRs were present in many individuals, most TCR sequences turned up only very rarely across donors. According to a later analysis, parvovirus B19, influenza, CMV and Epstein-Barr virus appeared linked to several top co-occurrence clusters. CMV serostatus was the only immune exposure information available for the cohort. Because counts were too low, under 20 rarely observed V segments, including chromosome 9 orphons, were left out of the earlier analysis of a few hundred of the donors. Most CMV-associated TCR beta chains appeared to be HLA-restricted in a later analysis, and the HLA associations seemed to be driven largely by CMV exposure.

Spanning cysteine to phenylalanine, the CDR3 consists of 12 amino acids. The CDR3 DNA has 36 bases and is translated from base 1. As encoded in the germline V gene, CDR1 is SQVTM while CDR2 is ANQGSEA. The junction carries 13 bases between V and J, which are trimmed by 4 bases and 7 bases respectively. The sequence is built from TRBV29-1 and TRBJ2-5; the D gene remains uncertain. The TCR sequence derives from a human donor in good health. Sequencing was performed on PBMCs. The DNA sequence follows: TGCAGCGTTGCTAGATATGGAGCGACCCAGTACTTC. This translates into CSVARYGATQYF.